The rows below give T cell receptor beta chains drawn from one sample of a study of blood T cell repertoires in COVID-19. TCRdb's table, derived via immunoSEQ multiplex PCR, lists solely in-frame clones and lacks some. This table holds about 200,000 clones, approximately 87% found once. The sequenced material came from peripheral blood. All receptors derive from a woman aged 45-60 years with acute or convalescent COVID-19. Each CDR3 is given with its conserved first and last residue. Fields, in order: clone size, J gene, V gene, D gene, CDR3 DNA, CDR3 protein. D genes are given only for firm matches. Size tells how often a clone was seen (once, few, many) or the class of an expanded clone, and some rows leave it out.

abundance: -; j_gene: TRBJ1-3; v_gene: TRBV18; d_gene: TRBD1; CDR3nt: TGTGCCAGCTCAAGAGGGACAGGCCCTGGAAACACCATATATTTT; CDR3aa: CASSRGTGPGNTIYF
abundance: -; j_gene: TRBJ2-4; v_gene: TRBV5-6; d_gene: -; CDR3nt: TGTGCCAGCAGCTTGGGCTATTTGAACATTCAGTACTTC; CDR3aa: CASSLGYLNIQYF
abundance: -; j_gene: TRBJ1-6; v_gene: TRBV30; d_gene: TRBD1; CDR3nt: TGTGCCTGGAGTGGGCGGACAGGGGGATCACCCCTCCACTTT; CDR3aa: CAWSGRTGGSPLHF
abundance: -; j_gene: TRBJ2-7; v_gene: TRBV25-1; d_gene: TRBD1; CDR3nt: TGTGCCAGCAGTCGTCCCGGACAGGGAACCTACGAGCAGTACTTC; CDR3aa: CASSRPGQGTYEQYF
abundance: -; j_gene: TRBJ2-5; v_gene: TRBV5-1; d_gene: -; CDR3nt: TGCGCCAGCAGCCCGGGAGTAGTGTGGGAGACCCAGTACTTC; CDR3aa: CASSPGVVWETQYF
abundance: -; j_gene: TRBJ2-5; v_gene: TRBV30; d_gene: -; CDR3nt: TGTGCCTGGAGCGGGGTGGGGTTGGAGACCCAGTACTTC; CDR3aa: CAWSGVGLETQYF
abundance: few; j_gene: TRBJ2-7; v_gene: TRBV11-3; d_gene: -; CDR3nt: TGTGCCAGCAGCTCCAGGGAAAGCTCCTACGAGCAGTACTTC; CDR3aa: CASSSRESSYEQYF
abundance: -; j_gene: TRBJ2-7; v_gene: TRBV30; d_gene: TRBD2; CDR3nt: TGTGCCTGGAACGCGGGGGGCCGATACGAGCAGTACTTC; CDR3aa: CAWNAGGRYEQYF
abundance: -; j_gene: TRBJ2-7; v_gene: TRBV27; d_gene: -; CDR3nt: TGTGCCAGCCGGTTTGTCCACTACGAGCAGTACTTC; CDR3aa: CASRFVHYEQYF
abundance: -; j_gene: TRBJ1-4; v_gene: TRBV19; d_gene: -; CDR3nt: TGTGCCAGTAGTTTCTCCTCAGGTCCAACTAATGAAAAACTGTTTTTT; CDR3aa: CASSFSSGPTNEKLFF
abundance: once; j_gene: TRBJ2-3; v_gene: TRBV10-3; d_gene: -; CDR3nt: TGTGCCATCGGGGGGGCGGGCACAGATACGCAGTATTTT; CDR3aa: CAIGGAGTDTQYF
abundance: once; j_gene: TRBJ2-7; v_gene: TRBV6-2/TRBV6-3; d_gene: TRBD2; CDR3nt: TGTGCCAGCAGTCGCTGGGGAGCGGGGAGCTCCTACGAGCAGTACTTC; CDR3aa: CASSRWGAGSSYEQYF
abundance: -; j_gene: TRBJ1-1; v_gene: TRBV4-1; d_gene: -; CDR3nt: TGCGCCAGCAGCCAAATTCAGGAAAACACTGAAGCTTTCTTT; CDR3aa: CASSQIQENTEAFF
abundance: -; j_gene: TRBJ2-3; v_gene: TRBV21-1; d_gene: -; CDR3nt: TGTGCCAGCAGCAACACTAGCGGGGGGCATAGCACAGATACGCAGTATTTT; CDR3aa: CASSNTSGGHSTDTQYF
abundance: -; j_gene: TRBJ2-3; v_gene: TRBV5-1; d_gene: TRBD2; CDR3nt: TGCGCCAGCAGCTTGGTTTCTAGCGGGAGCACAGATACGCAGTATTTT; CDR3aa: CASSLVSSGSTDTQYF
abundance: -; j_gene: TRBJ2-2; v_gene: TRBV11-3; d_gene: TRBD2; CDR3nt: TGTGCCAGCAGCTTAGAAAGCGGGAAAGGAGTCGGGGAGCTGTTTTTT; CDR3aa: CASSLESGKGVGELFF
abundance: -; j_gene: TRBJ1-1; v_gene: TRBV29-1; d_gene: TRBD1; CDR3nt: TGCAGCGGGGGACAGTACACTGAAGCTTTCTTT; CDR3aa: CSGGQYTEAFF
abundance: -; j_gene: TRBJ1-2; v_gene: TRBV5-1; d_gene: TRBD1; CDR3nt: TGCGCCAGCAGCTTGGGACAGGGGGGCTATGGCTACACCTTC; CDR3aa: CASSLGQGGYGYTF
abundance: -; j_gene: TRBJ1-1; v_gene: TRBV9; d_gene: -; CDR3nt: TGTGCCAGCAGTGGAGGGGCTAACACTGAAGCTTTCTTT; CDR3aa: CASSGGANTEAFF
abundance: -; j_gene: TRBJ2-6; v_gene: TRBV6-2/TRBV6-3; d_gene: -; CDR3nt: TGTGCCAGCAGCCAAACAGGGAACGGGGCCAACGTCCTGACTTTC; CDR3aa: CASSQTGNGANVLTF
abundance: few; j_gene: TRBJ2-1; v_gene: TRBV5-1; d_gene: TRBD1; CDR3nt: TGCGCCAGCAGCTCTGTAGTCGGGACAGGGACGAATGAGCAGTTCTTC; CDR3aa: CASSSVVGTGTNEQFF
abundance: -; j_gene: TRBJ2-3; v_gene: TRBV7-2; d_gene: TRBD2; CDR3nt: TGTGCCAGCAGAGCATCAGGACTAGCGTCCGATACGCAGTATTTT; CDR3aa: CASRASGLASDTQYF
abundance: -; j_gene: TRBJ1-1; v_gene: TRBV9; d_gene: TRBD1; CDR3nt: TGTGCCAGCAGCGGAGGGGGACAGGGGAACACTGAAGCTTTCTTT; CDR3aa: CASSGGGQGNTEAFF
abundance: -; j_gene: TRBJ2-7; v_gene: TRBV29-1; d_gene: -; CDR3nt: TGCAGCGTTGGGGGCCTTTCCTACGAGCAGTACTTC; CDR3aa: CSVGGLSYEQYF
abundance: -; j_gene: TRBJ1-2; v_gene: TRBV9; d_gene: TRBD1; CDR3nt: TGTGCCAGCAGCGTAGAGGGCATGGGGACAGGCTATGGCTACACCTTC; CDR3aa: CASSVEGMGTGYGYTF
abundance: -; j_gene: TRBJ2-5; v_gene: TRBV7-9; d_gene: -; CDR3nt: TGTGCCAGCAGCTTCGAAACTCTCCAAGAGACCCAGTACTTC; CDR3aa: CASSFETLQETQYF
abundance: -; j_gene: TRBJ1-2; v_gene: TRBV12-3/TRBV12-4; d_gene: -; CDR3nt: TGTGCCAGCGGGACACGACTGATCTATGGCTACACCTTC; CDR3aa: CASGTRLIYGYTF
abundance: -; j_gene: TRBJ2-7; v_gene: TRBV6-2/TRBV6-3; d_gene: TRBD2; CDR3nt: TGTGCCAGCAGTTACGGGACTAGCGGGGAAGGCTACGAGCAGTACTTC; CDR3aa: CASSYGTSGEGYEQYF
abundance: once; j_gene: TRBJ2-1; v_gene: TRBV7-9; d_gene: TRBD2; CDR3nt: TGTGCCAGCAGCCGGGAGTCCCTACTAGCGGGGAGAAACAATGAGCAGTTCTTC; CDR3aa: CASSRESLLAGRNNEQFF
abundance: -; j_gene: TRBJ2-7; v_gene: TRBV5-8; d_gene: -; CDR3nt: TGTGCCAGCAGCCTACGGGACTCTCTCGGGAATCTCGAGCAGTACTTC; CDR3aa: CASSLRDSLGNLEQYF
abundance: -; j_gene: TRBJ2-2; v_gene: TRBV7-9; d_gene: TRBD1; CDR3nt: TGTGCCAGCAGCCACAGGGGTCCTACCACGAACACCGGGGAGCTGTTTTTT; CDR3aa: CASSHRGPTTNTGELFF
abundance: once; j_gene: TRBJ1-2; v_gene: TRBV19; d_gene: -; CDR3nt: TGTGCCAGTAGTATAGTGGGAGGGAGGGAATATGGCTACACCTTC; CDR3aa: CASSIVGGREYGYTF
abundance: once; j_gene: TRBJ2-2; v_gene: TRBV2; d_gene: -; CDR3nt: TGTGCCAGCAGGGACTTTACGGTCGGGGAGCTGTTTTTT; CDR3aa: CASRDFTVGELFF
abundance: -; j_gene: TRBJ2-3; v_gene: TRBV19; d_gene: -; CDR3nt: TGTGCCAGTAGTCCTAGGACGCGGGGTACAGATACGCAGTATTTT; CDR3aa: CASSPRTRGTDTQYF
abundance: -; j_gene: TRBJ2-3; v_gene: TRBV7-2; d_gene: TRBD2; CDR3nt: TGTGCCAGCAGCTTTCCTAGCGGAGGGGCAGATACGCAGTATTTT; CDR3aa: CASSFPSGGADTQYF
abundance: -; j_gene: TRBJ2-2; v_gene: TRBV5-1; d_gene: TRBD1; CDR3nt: TGCGCCAGCAGCCTTGTAGGACAGGGGAGCACCGGGGAGCTGTTTTTT; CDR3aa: CASSLVGQGSTGELFF
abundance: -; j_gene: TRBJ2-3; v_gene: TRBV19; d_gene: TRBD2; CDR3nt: TGTGCCAGTAGTATTCGGACTAGCGGGAGTAGCACAGATACGCAGTATTTT; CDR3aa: CASSIRTSGSSTDTQYF
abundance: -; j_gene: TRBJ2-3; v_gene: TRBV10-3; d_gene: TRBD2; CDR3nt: TGTGCCATCAGTGAGTCACTAGCGGGGGCGACAGATACGCAGTATTTT; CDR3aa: CAISESLAGATDTQYF
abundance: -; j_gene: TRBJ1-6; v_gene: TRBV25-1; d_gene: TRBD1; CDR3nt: TGTGCCAGCAAACGACAGGGTTTTCGGAATTCACCCCTCCACTTT; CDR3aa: CASKRQGFRNSPLHF
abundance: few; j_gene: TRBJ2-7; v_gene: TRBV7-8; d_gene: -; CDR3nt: TGTGCCAGCAGCTTAGCGTTAGCGCCGTACGAGCAGTACTTC; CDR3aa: CASSLALAPYEQYF
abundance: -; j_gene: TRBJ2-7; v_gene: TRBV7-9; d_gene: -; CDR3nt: TGTGCCAGCAGCTTAGAGGGACACGCCGGGTACGAGCAGTACTTC; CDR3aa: CASSLEGHAGYEQYF
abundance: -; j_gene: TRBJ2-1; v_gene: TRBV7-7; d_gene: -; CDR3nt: TGTGCCAGCAGCCCGTCAGCCGGGAACTACAATGAGCAGTTCTTC; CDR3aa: CASSPSAGNYNEQFF
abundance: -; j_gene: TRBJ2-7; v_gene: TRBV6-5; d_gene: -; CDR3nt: TGTGCCAGCACCCTAGGGGGGGACTACGAGCAGTACTTC; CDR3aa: CASTLGGDYEQYF
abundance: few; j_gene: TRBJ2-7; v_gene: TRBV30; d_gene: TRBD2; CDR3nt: TGTGCCTGGAAACTAGCGGGGGGAGGCGAGCAGTACTTC; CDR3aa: CAWKLAGGGEQYF
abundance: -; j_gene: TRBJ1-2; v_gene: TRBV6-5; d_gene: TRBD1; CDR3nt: TGTGCCAGCAGTTACCAGGGGGACTATGGCTACACCTTC; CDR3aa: CASSYQGDYGYTF
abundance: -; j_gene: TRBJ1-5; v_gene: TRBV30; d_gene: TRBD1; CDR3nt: TGTGCCTGGAGCGGGGGACAGGGTAATCAGCCCCAGCATTTT; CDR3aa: CAWSGGQGNQPQHF
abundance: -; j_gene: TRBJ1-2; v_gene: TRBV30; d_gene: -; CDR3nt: TGTGCCTGGTCCGGATGGGGGGACCGGGTTGTCTATGGCTACACCTTC; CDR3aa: CAWSGWGDRVVYGYTF
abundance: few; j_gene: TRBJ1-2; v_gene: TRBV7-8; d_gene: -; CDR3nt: TGTGCCAGCAGCTTAGCCAGGGATGGCTACACCTTC; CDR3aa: CASSLARDGYTF
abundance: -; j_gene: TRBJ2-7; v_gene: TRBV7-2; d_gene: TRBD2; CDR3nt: TGTGCCAGCAGCTTAGCGCTAGCGGGAGCTCGCGAGCAGTACTTC; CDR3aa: CASSLALAGAREQYF
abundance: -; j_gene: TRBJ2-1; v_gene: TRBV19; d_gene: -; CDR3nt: TGTGCCAGTAGTACCCACAGGGTTAATGAGCAGTTCTTC; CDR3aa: CASSTHRVNEQFF
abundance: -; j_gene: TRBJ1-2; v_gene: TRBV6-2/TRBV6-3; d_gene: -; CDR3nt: TGTGCCAGCAGTCTAGACGGGTTTGGATATGGCTACACCTTC; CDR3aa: CASSLDGFGYGYTF
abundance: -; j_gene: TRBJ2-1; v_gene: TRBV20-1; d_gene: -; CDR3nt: TGCAGTGCTAGTCGTCCGGGGAATGAGCAGTTCTTC; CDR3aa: CSASRPGNEQFF
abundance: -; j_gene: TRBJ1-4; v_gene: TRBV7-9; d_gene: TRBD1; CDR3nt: TGTGCCAGCAGCTTAGGACAGGGTGCTAATGAAAAACTGTTTTTT; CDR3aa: CASSLGQGANEKLFF
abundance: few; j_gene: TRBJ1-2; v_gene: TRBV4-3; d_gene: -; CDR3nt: TGCGCCAGCAGCCAAGAGATCAGGTTGGACTATGGCTACACCTTC; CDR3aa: CASSQEIRLDYGYTF
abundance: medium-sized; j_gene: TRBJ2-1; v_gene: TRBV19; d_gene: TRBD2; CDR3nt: TGTGCCAGTAGTCGGGGCGGGAGCGCCTACAATGAGCAGTTCTTC; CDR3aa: CASSRGGSAYNEQFF
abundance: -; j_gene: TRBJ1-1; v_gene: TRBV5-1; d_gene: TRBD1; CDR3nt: TGCGCCAGCAGAAAAGGGACAGGGATGAACACTGAAGCTTTCTTT; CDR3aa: CASRKGTGMNTEAFF
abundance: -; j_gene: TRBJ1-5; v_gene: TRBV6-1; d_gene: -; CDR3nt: TGTGCCAGCAGTGATACGGGAGCCGGGTGGGGAGGCAATCAGCCCCAGCATTTT; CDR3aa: CASSDTGAGWGGNQPQHF